Included here is one T cell receptor beta chain sequence, with context. There is no known antigen for this receptor. No quality values exist for individual bases; no much larger clone is one base distant. This entry is derived from a study of response to subunit inactivated influenza vaccine (dated by TCRdb to the late 2010s). With regard to the full study: To follow how T cells responded to a trivalent subunit inactivated influenza vaccine, the researchers relied on deep quantitative profiling of the T cell receptor repertoire.

Receptors were amplified or captured by RT-PCR. The sample was run on an Illumina HiSeq 2500. TCRdb passed the public sequencing reads through fastp at Q25 and MiXCR, retaining productive beta sequences. A single entry per CDR3 protein holds the most common genes and DNA from its merged rows. This sample lists hundreds of thousands of distinct CDR3 sequences; approximately 7.7% were detected once. Jointly, the top ten make up roughly 13% of the sample. The V end gives up 3 bases and the J end 0 bases, leaving 5 bases in the junction not matched to a gene. Via the germline V gene, CDR1 is MDHEN and CDR2 SYDVKM. From the cysteine up to the phenylalanine, the CDR3 has a length of 16 residues. Just the 48-base CDR3 DNA is kept, in frame starting at base 1. On the study overall, not on this receptor specifically: It was suggested by the authors that each seasonal influenza vaccination may recruit only a limited number of new T cells.

The chain joins TRBV28 to TRBJ2-3; 8 junctional bases match TRBD2. The sample was PBMCs from blood, taken around 2 years after vaccination. This receptor was identified in a man aged 45 to 75 who received an inactivated influenza vaccine. Donor details come from another sample of the same person, matched by shared clones. Here the CDR3 is given as CASSLAGGRSTDTQYF. The sequenced DNA: TGTGCCAGCAGTTTGGCGGGAGGCCGAAGCACAGATACGCAGTATTTT.